This entry concerns a single T cell receptor (beta chain). Its antigen is unidentified. Assay used: immunoSEQ multiplex PCR; TCRdb lists only in-frame clones, some missing. The sample includes tens of thousands of clones, around nine tenths of them seen just once. The CDR3 is 17 residues long. V lost 2 bases, J lost 0 bases, and 8 bases stayed unmatched. CDR1 and CDR2 from the germline V gene are SEHNR and FQNEAQ (reference sequence). Autoimmune disease history or systemic immunosuppression meant exclusion. This specimen belongs to a study of OX40 agonist ivuxolimab in advanced cancers. About the study: People who had prior anti-PD-1, anti-PD-L1 or anti-CTLA-4 therapy could take part, and around 43% had some.

General study results and limits: Mean expanded clone counts were higher in CD8+ than CD4+ T cells. Doses of 0.1 to 3.0 mg/kg were accompanied by clonal expansion of CD4+ and CD8+ blood T cells by week 6.

The sample in question was CD4+ or CD8+ T cells sorted from blood, obtained in a trial of the OX40 agonist ivuxolimab. This rearrangement joins TRBV7-9 to TRBJ1-1; 8 bases fit TRBD1. The source of this sequence is an adult with an advanced solid tumor such as melanoma, head and neck, liver or kidney cancer. CDR3 sequence: CASSLSRPGGLNTEAFF. The CDR3 region has the DNA TGTGCCAGCAGCTTATCCCGGCCAGGGGGCTTGAACACTGAAGCTTTCTTT.